This T cell receptor beta chain comes out of a study of T cell changes during pregnancy in multiple sclerosis (dated by TCRdb to the late 2010s). As for the study more broadly: The study examined how the T cell repertoire changed over the course of pregnancy in women with multiple sclerosis.

Regarding this clone: Its antigen is unknown. Base qualities are not recorded, but no much larger clone differs from it by a single base.

Library creation used the immunoSEQ multiplex PCR assay. This is the immuneACCESS table as TCRdb keeps it, with only in-frame sequences that have V and J called. A part of the clones is gone; compared with another copy, unresolved V genes explain less than half, and the rest is unexplained. This sample holds around 45,000 clones; roughly nine tenths were observed only once. The top ten clonotypes cover 7% to 10% of the sample. The CDR3 covers 15 residues, taking in both the cysteine and the phenylalanine. Just the 45-base CDR3 DNA is kept, in frame starting at base 1. Ends trimmed: V by 0 bases, J by 1 base; bases unmatched to a gene: 0. Reading the germline V gene gives CDR1 SGHRS and CDR2 YFSETQ.

Recombination connected TRBV5-1 to TRBJ2-3; 9 central nucleotides agree with TRBD1. The TCR originated in a female donor with multiple sclerosis, enrolled in a pregnancy study. This sample comprised CD8+ T cells from peripheral blood mononuclear cells, obtained in the second trimester of pregnancy. The CDR3 reads CASSLGDRGTDTQYF. The DNA reads TGCGCCAGCAGCTTGGGGGACAGGGGCACAGATACGCAGTATTTT. The CDR3 plus the reference TRBV5-1 and TRBJ2-3 genes for the other parts give the full variable domain: KAGVTQTPRYLIKTRGQQVTLSCSPISGHRSVSWYQQTPGQGLQFLFEYFSETQRNKGNFPGRFSGRQFSNSRSEMNVSTLELGDSALYLCASSLGDRGTDTQYFGPGTRLTVL.